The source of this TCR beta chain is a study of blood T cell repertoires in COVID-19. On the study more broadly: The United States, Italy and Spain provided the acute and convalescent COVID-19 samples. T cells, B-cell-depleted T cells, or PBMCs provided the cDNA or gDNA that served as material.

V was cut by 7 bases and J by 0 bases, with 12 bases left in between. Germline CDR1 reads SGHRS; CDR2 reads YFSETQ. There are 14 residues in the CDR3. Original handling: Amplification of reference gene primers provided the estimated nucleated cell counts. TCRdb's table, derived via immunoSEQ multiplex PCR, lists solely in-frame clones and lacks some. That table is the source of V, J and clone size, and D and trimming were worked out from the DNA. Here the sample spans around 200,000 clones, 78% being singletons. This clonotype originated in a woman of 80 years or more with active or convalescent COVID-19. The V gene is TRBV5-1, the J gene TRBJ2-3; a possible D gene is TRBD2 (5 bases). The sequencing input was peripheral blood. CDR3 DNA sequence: TGCGCCAGCTTTGGCGGGCAAAGCACAGATACGCAGTATTTT. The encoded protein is CASFGGQSTDTQYF.